Each of the 26 T cell receptor beta chains below was sequenced from the same sample in a study of breast tumors, draining lymph nodes, adjacent tissues. From the multiplex PCR reads, TCRdb called clonotypes with MiXCR, one entry per CDR3 protein. The sample shows some 200,000 distinct CDR3 sequences, 31% of them seen only once. Samples came from axillary lymph nodes draining the breast cancer. Input material: axillary lymph node tissue. These receptors originate from a female donor with breast cancer. Some clones in this sample may be carry-over from other donors' samples.

At least ten counts were recorded for this clonotype. V is TRBV15 and J is TRBJ1-4, with D possibly being TRBD1 (5 bases). Trimming removed 3 bases at V and 7 bases at J, with 15 bases between. The CDR3 is 15 residues long. Germline assignment: CDR1 LNHNV and CDR2 YYDKDF (reference sequence). CDR3 in amino acids: CATSSGTTQSEKLFF. The CDR3 region has the DNA TGTGCCACCAGCAGTGGGACTACTCAGAGTGAAAAACTGTTTTTT.

This clonotype was recorded many times. The chain recombines TRBV20-1 with TRBJ2-5, with TRBD1 as a possible D gene (7 bases). The CDR3 is made up of 15 amino acids. CDR1 and CDR2 (germline): DFQATT, SNEGSKA (reference sequence). With 0 bases removed from V and 5 bases from J, the gap between germline ends came to 16 bases. CDR3 nucleotides: TGCAGTGCTAGAGATCGGAGGGGGCACGGGGAGACCCAGTACTTC. This codes for CSARDRRGHGETQYF.

Concerning this clonotype: Possible read error: a much larger clone is one base away. This chain joins TRBV30 and TRBJ2-3, with 9 bases matching TRBD1. The CDR3 is 12 amino acids. Germline CDR1 reads GTSNPN; CDR2 reads SVGIG (reference sequence). J lost 8 bases, V lost 2 bases, and 2 bases had no gene match. CDR3 DNA: TGTGCCTGGAGTTTGACAGGGGGTACGCAGTATTTT. Amino acids: CAWSLTGGTQYF.

The J gene is TRBJ2-1, the V gene TRBV15, with 7 bases lining up with TRBD2. V was pared by 3 bases and J by 10 bases, with 9 bases of the junction left unmatched. Germline CDR1 reads LNHNV; CDR2 reads YYDKDF (reference sequence). CDR3 size: 14 residues. Written as DNA, the CDR3 is TGTGCCACCAGCAGCCAAGATGGGCGGGGGGAGCAGTTCTTC. Translating gives CATSSQDGRGEQFF.

This clonotype occurred many times. The rearrangement joins TRBV19 to TRBJ1-2, with TRBD1 as a possible D gene (5 bases). Germline V gene data show CDR1 as LNHDA and CDR2 as SQIVND (reference sequence). The CDR3 has 15 residues. The V end lost 4 bases, the J end lost 4 bases, and 16 bases lay between the germline ends. In nucleotides, the CDR3 is TGTGCCAGTAGTACCGGACCTCGGGGCCTCTATGGCTACACCTTC. As protein: CASSTGPRGLYGYTF.

The table lists this clonotype with many counts. The rearrangement uses TRBV20-1 and TRBJ2-1; TRBD1 matches 9 bases. The CDR3 contains 12 residues. After removal of 5 bases from V and 6 bases from J, the junction contained 2 bases not matched to a gene. Germline CDR1 DFQATT, CDR2 SNEGSKA (reference sequence). Here the CDR3 DNA reads TGCAGTGCTCAGGACAGGGGCAATGAGCAGTTCTTC. Protein: CSAQDRGNEQFF.

A note on this clonotype: The junction departs from the called germline gene at one end, perhaps through a read error. The chain joins TRBV9 to TRBJ2-5; D is perhaps TRBD2 (5 bases). Germline-derived CDR1 and CDR2 are SGDLS and YYNGEE. The CDR3 consists of 15 residues. The DNA for the CDR3 is TGTGCCAGCAGCGCGCTAGGGAACACCGGGGAGACCCCGTACTTC. It specifies CASSALGNTGETPYF.

About this clonotype: A much larger clone differs by one base, so this may be a read error. This chain connects TRBV5-4 to TRBJ2-5; TRBD2 matches at 7 bases. CDR3 length: 15 residues. The germline CDR1 and CDR2 sequences are SGHNT and YYREEE (reference sequence). V lost 1 base and J lost 9; bases outside the gene matches: 12. For the CDR3, the DNA is TGTGCCAGCAGCTTGCGGTTGGGGGGGGTGGAGGCCCAGTACTTC. The encoded protein is CASSLRLGGVEAQYF.

By sample share, this clonotype is medium-sized. The chain recombines TRBV12-3 or TRBV12-4 with TRBJ1-3, with D hard to call. The CDR3 has 14 residues. The V end was cut by 10 bases, the J end by 0 bases, with 13 bases between. The CDR3 loop reads CANSVGLSGNTIYF. As DNA, the CDR3 is TGTGCCAACTCCGTCGGACTCTCTGGAAACACCATATATTTT.

V gene TRBV29-1 combines with J gene TRBJ2-5; TRBD1 might be the D (6 bases). Trimming shortened V by 7 bases and J by 11 bases, and 11 bases separated the two germline ends. The length of the CDR3 is 9 residues. Germline V gene sequence: CDR1 SQVTM, CDR2 ANQGSEA. Written as DNA, the CDR3 is TGCAGCGCCACCGGGACACAGTACTTC. As protein: CSATGTQYF. Filled out from reference TRBV29-1 and TRBJ2-5, the complete variable domain reads SAVISQKPSRDICQRGTSLTIQCQVDSQVTMMFWYRQQPGQSLTLIATANQGSEATYESGFVIDKFPISRPNLTFSTLTVSNMSPEDSSIYLCSATGTQYFGPGTRLLVL.

Note on this clonotype: Possible read error: a much larger clone is one base away. The chain couples TRBV5-1 to TRBJ2-5; TRBD1 matches 8 bases. Germline lookup yields CDR1 SGHRS and CDR2 YFSETQ. This CDR3 is 14 amino acids long. CDR3 in DNA: TGCGCCAGCAGCCCTGGGACAGGTTCAGAGACCCAGCACTTC. Translating it yields CASSPGTGSETQHF.

To note about this clonotype: A read error is possible here, since a much larger clone lies one base away. The J gene is TRBJ1-5, the V gene TRBV6-1, with TRBD1 identical over 10 bases. The trim removed 8 bases at V and 6 bases at J, leaving 10 bases unmatched. Germline V gene sequence: CDR1 MNHNS, CDR2 SASEGT. This CDR3 has 15 amino acids. CDR3 sequence reads: CASGAGTGAVQPQHF. In DNA form, the CDR3 reads TGTGCCAGCGGCGCCGGGACAGGGGCAGTTCAGCCCCAGCATTTT.

There are many counts of this clonotype. The chain joins TRBV15 to TRBJ2-1, with D perhaps TRBD1 (6 bases). The V end was cut by 0 bases, the J end by 12 bases, with 18 bases between. Germline V lookup: CDR1 LNHNV, CDR2 YYDKDF (reference sequence). This CDR3 is built from 15 residues. CDR3 in DNA: TGTGCCACCAGCAGAGACAGGGGTCAGGGCGAAGGGCAGTTCTTC. Translated: CATSRDRGQGEGQFF.

This clonotype was seen ten or more times. The chain carries TRBV19 and TRBJ1-5; 8 nucleotides agree with TRBD1. This CDR3 spans 15 amino acids. Germline lookup yields CDR1 LNHDA and CDR2 SQIVND (reference sequence). V shed 5 bases and J 4 bases; nucleotides not matched to a gene: 7. This CDR3 reads CASSRRTGSNQPQHF. DNA for the CDR3: TGTGCCAGTAGTCGTAGGACAGGGTCGAATCAGCCCCAGCATTTT. The whole variable domain, filled in from reference TRBV19 and TRBJ1-5, reads DGGITQSPKYLFRKEGQNVTLSCEQNLNHDAMYWYRQDPGQGLRLIYYSQIVNDFQKGDIAEGYSVSREKKESFPLTVTSAQKNPTAFYLCASSRRTGSNQPQHFGDGTRLSIL.

The V call is TRBV9, the J call TRBJ2-7, with D maybe TRBD2 (7 bases). V was trimmed by 0 bases and J by 6 bases, leaving 25 bases between them. This CDR3 has 18 residues. Germline V gene lookup returns CDR1 SGDLS and CDR2 YYNGEE. This chain's CDR3 is CASSVATGMAGEASEQYF. CDR3 nucleotide sequence: TGTGCCAGCAGCGTAGCTACAGGGATGGCGGGAGAGGCCAGCGAGCAGTACTTC.

For this clonotype: A junction boundary mismatches the germline segment, possibly from a read error. J is TRBJ1-6 and V is TRBV11-2; TRBD1 might be the D (5 bases). The germline V gene encodes CDR1 SGHAT and CDR2 FQNNGV. This CDR3 region has 14 residues. The CDR3 reads CAGSLGHLPSPLHF. DNA for the CDR3: TGTGCCGGCAGCTTAGGACACTTGCCATCACCCCTCCACTTT. Filled out from reference TRBV11-2 and TRBJ1-6, the complete variable domain reads EAGVAQSPRYKIIEKRQSVAFWCNPISGHATLYWYQQILGQGPKLLIQFQNNGVVDDSQLPKDRFSAERLKGVDSTLKIQPAKLEDSAVYLCAGSLGHLPSPLHFGNGTRLTVT.

Worth noting for this clonotype: A much larger clone differs by one base, so this may be a read error. This chain links TRBV6-1 with TRBJ2-1, with 12 bases aligning to TRBD1. Trimming at V came to 6 bases and at J to 10 bases, leaving 13 bases not matched to a gene. The CDR3 extends over 16 amino acids. Germline V lookup: CDR1 MNHNS, CDR2 SASEGT. For the CDR3, the DNA is TGTGCCAGCAGGGGACAGGGGGCGCTTACCTCCTACGAGCAGTTCTTC. This gives the protein CASRGQGALTSYEQFF.

This clonotype occurred a few times. A much larger clone differs by one base, so this may be a read error. This chain links TRBV30 with TRBJ1-5, with a tentative D call TRBD1 (5 bases). Germline-derived CDR1 and CDR2 are GTSNPN and SVGIG (reference sequence). V was pared by 4 bases and J by 4 bases, with 11 bases between. CDR3 length equals 13 residues. The CDR3 DNA is TGTGCCTGGAATTCCCAGGGAAATCAGCCCCAGCATTTT. Protein: CAWNSQGNQPQHF. Based on the CDR3 plus reference TRBV30 and TRBJ1-5, the full variable domain is SQTIHQWPATLVQPVGSPLSLECTVEGTSNPNLYWYRQAAGRGLQLLFYSVGIGQISSEVPQNLSASRPQDRQFILSSKKLLLSDSGFYLCAWNSQGNQPQHFGDGTRLSIL.

This sequence joins TRBV20-1 and TRBJ1-2; D is undetermined. Between the trimmed V and J ends, which lost 3 bases and 4 bases, there was a span of 21 bases. The CDR3 is 16 residues long. Germline assignment: CDR1 DFQATT and CDR2 SNEGSKA (reference sequence). The CDR3 nucleotides read TGCAGTGCTAGGGACCGGACTAGCGACATGAGCTATGGCTACACCTTC. It is translated as CSARDRTSDMSYGYTF.

Ten or more counts support this clonotype. The rearrangement joins TRBV4-2 to TRBJ2-2; D may be TRBD2 (5 bases). The CDR3 spans 16 residues. The V end lost 1 base, the J end lost 0 bases, and 9 bases lay between the germline ends. Germline V CDR1 and CDR2: LGHNA, YNFKEQ. CDR3 nucleotide sequence: TGTGCCAGCAGCCAAGGGCGGGCGGCGAACACCGGGGAGCTGTTTTTT. This codes for CASSQGRAANTGELFF.

There are many counts of this clonotype. V and J are TRBV19 and TRBJ2-1, with TRBD2 matching over 12 bases. V was clipped by 3 bases and J by 0 bases; unmatched bases: 12. This CDR3 has 20 residues. Germline V gene data show CDR1 as LNHDA and CDR2 as SQIVND (reference sequence). CDR3 amino acids: CASSIEHTSGRTGSYNEQFF. The DNA for the CDR3 is TGTGCCAGTAGTATCGAACATACTAGCGGGAGGACGGGCTCCTACAATGAGCAGTTCTTC.

This clonotype was found a few times. V gene TRBV6-6 combines with J gene TRBJ1-3; no clear D. Germline assignment: CDR1 MNHNY and CDR2 SVGAGI (reference sequence). The CDR3 has 12 residues. V was pared by 7 bases and J by 10 bases, with 14 bases between. The CDR3 DNA reads TGTGCCAGCATGGAGCTGAGTGGGACCATATATTTT. Translating gives CASMELSGTIYF.

This clonotype was seen repeatedly, ten times or more. J is TRBJ2-7 and V is TRBV20-1, with D maybe TRBD2 (5 bases). Trimming took off 0 bases at V and 3 bases at J, with 15 bases between the two ends. Germline CDR1 reads DFQATT; CDR2 reads SNEGSKA (reference sequence). The CDR3 sequence is 15 residues long. CDR3 in DNA: TGCAGTGCTAGAGATGAGCGTGGAGGCAACTACGAGCAGTACTTC. Its translation: CSARDERGGNYEQYF.

The table lists this clonotype with many counts. The chain employs TRBV5-1 and TRBJ2-5, with D unclear. Trimming stripped 7 bases from V and 3 bases from J, with 4 bases between. This CDR3 contains 10 residues. CDR1 is SGHRS and CDR2 is YFSETQ in the germline V gene. The CDR3 sequence is CASGEETQYF. The CDR3, as DNA: TGCGCCAGCGGAGAAGAGACCCAGTACTTC.

The V and J genes are TRBV9 and TRBJ1-2; 7 bases align to TRBD1. V trimming: 3 bases; J trimming: 4 bases; junction bases outside the gene matches: 3. The length of the CDR3 is 13 residues. Looked up from germline, CDR1 is SGDLS and CDR2 is YYNGEE. The CDR3 loop is CASSAGGVYGYTF. In DNA form, the CDR3 reads TGTGCCAGCAGCGCAGGGGGGGTCTATGGCTACACCTTC.

This clonotype was seen ten or more times. The V call is TRBV5-5, the J call TRBJ2-1; the D is unclear. Germline assignment: CDR1 SGHKS and CDR2 YYEKEE (reference sequence). The CDR3 extends over 14 amino acids. Trimming left V 2 bases short and J 1 base short, with 7 bases between. CDR3 nucleotide sequence: TGTGCCAGCAGCTTTAGCAAGTCCTACAATGAGCAGTTCTTC. Protein: CASSFSKSYNEQFF.